Sequencing of this TCR beta chain was carried out in a study of T-cell reconstitution after alpha-beta-depleted transplantation in children. The study's findings and limits: By one year post-transplant, T-cell counts and diversity largely arose from T cells that were newly produced. Where alpha-beta T cells came from about two months after transplant was reportedly several hundred expanded graft clones.

This CDR3 comprises 11 residues. Trimming removed 3 bases at V and 9 bases at J, with 12 bases between. Germline V gene data show CDR1 as DFQATT and CDR2 as SNEGSKA (reference sequence). Of note for this clonotype: Its matching antigen is unknown.

The TCRbeta library was prepared with unique molecular identifiers. TCRdb re-called the PCR reads through MiXCR, storing one row per CDR3 protein. The sample carries 600,000 or so distinct CDR3 sequences, roughly 23% recorded once. The source is a boy younger than two who had a stem cell transplant for acute myeloid leukemia, so the T cells may come from the graft donor. Sequencing used PBMCs, mostly from graft donor cells, obtained 360 days after TCRalphabeta/CD19-depleted stem cell transplant. The V call is TRBV20-1, the J call TRBJ2-7; possible D gene TRBD1, 6 bases. The CDR3 protein is CSASTGKGQYF. The CDR3 DNA follows: TGCAGTGCTAGCACAGGGAAGGGGCAGTACTTC.